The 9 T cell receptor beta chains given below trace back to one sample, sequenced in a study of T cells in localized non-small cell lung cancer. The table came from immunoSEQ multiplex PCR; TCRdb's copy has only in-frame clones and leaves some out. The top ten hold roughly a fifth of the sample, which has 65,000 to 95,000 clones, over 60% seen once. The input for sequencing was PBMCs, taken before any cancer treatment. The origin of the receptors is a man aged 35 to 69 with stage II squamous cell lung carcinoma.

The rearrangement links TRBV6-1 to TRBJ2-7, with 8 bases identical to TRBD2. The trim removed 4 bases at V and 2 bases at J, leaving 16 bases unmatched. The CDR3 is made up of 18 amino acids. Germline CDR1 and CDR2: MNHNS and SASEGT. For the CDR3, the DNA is TGTGCCAGCAGTGCGGGGGCGACTAGCGATAGGGCAGCCTACGAGCAGTACTTC. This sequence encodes CASSAGATSDRAAYEQYF.

CDR3 nucleotide sequence: TGTGCCATCAGTGGGGTACAGGGATCCACTGAAGCTTTCTTT. Its translation is CAISGVQGSTEAFF. The V gene is TRBV10-3, the J gene TRBJ1-1, with D tentatively TRBD1 (6 bases). The CDR3 contains 14 residues. Trimming removed 4 bases at V and 4 bases at J, with 13 bases between. The V gene's germline CDR1 is ENHRY and CDR2 SYGVKD.

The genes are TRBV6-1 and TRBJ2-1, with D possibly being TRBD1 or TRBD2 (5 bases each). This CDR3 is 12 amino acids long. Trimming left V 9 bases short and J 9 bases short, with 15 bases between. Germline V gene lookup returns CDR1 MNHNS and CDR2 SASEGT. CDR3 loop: CASLAGSTEQFF. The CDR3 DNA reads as TGTGCCAGTCTTGCAGGGAGTACTGAGCAGTTCTTC.

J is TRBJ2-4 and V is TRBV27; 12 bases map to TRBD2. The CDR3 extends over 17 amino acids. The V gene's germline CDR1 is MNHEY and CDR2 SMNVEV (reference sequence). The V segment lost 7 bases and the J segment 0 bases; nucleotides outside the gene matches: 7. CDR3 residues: CASTWTSGDLAKNIQYF. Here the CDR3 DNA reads TGTGCCAGCACCTGGACTAGCGGGGACTTAGCCAAAAACATTCAGTACTTC.

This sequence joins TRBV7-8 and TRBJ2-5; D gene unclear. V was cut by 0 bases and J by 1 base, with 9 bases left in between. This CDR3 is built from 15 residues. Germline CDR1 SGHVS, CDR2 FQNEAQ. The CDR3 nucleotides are TGTGCCAGCAGCTTAGCGCAGGCAGCCCAAGAGACCCAGTACTTC. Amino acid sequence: CASSLAQAAQETQYF.

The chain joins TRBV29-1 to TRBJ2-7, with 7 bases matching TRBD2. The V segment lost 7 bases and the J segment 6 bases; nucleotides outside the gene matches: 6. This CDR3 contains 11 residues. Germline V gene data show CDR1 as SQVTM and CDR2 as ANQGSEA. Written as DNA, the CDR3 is TGCAGCGCTGATGGGGGGGGCGAGCAGTACTTC. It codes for CSADGGGEQYF.

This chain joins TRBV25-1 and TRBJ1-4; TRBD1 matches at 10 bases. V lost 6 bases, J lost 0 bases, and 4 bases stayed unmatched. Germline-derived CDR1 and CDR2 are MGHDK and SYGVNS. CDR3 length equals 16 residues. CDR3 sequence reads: CASSGQGGATNEKLFF. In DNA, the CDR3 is TGTGCCAGCAGCGGACAGGGGGGAGCAACTAATGAAAAACTGTTTTTT.

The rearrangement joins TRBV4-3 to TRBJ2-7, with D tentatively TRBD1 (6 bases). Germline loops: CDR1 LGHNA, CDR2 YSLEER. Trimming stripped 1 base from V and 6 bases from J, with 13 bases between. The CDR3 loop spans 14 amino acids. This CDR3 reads CASSQGSGTREQYF. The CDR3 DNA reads TGCGCCAGCAGCCAAGGGTCCGGGACACGCGAGCAGTACTTC.

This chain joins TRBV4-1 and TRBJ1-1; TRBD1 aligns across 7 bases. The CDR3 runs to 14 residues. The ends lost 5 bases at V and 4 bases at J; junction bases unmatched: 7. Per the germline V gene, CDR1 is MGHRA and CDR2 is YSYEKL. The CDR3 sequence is CASSSGGGGTEAFF. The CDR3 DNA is TGCGCCAGCAGCTCAGGGGGAGGGGGCACTGAAGCTTTCTTT.